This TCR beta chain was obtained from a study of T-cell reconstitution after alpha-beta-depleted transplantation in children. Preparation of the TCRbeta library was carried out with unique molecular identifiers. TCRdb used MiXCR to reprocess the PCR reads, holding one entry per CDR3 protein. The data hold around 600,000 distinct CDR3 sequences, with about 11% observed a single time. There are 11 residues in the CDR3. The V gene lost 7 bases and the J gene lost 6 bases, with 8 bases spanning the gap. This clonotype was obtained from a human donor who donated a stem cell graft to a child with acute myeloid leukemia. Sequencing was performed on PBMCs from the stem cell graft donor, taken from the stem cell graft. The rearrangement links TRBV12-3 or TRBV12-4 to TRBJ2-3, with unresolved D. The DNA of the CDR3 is TGTGCCAGCACCCTGGTGGATACGCAGTATTTT. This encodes CASTLVDTQYF.